This is a list of T cell receptor beta chains from one sample in a study of cytomegalovirus exposure and HLA in healthy donors. Clones were read by immunoSEQ multiplex PCR, and TCRdb kept only the in-frame ones, dropping some. This sample has under 250,000 clones, with 70% to 85% found just once. The source material was PBMCs. These receptors all stem from a male donor in good health and CMV-seronegative. CDR3s include the opening cysteine and the closing phenylalanine or tryptophan. D genes are given only for firm matches. The size entry is marked missing in some rows and otherwise reads once, few, many or a size class.

j_gene: TRBJ2-1; v_gene: TRBV25-1; d_gene: NA; abundance: NA; CDR3aa: CASSEYVLVNEQFF; CDR3nt: TGTGCCAGCAGTGAATATGTGTTAGTAAATGAGCAGTTCTTC
j_gene: TRBJ2-7; v_gene: TRBV2; d_gene: NA; abundance: few; CDR3aa: CASRQGAYEQYF; CDR3nt: TGTGCCAGCAGACAGGGTGCCTACGAGCAGTACTTC
j_gene: TRBJ1-5; v_gene: TRBV25-1; d_gene: TRBD1; abundance: NA; CDR3aa: CASSEAGQGKEPQHF; CDR3nt: TGTGCCAGCAGTGAAGCAGGACAGGGAAAGGAGCCCCAGCATTTT
j_gene: TRBJ2-5; v_gene: TRBV18; d_gene: TRBD2; abundance: NA; CDR3aa: CASSRAGVGETQYF; CDR3nt: TGTGCCAGCTCACGAGCGGGAGTGGGGGAGACCCAGTACTTC
j_gene: TRBJ2-1; v_gene: TRBV2; d_gene: TRBD2; abundance: NA; CDR3aa: CASSDGLAGIDEQFF; CDR3nt: TGTGCCAGCAGTGACGGACTAGCGGGTATCGATGAGCAGTTCTTC
j_gene: TRBJ2-3; v_gene: TRBV4-1; d_gene: NA; abundance: NA; CDR3aa: CASSPPMDLIDTQYF; CDR3nt: TGCGCCAGCAGCCCCCCGATGGACTTGATAGATACGCAGTATTTT
j_gene: TRBJ1-4; v_gene: TRBV27; d_gene: NA; abundance: NA; CDR3aa: CASSQTQGVNEKLFF; CDR3nt: TGTGCCAGCAGCCAAACCCAGGGCGTGAATGAAAAACTGTTTTTT
j_gene: TRBJ1-4; v_gene: TRBV6-5; d_gene: TRBD1; abundance: NA; CDR3aa: CASSYSTGQGGEKLFF; CDR3nt: TGTGCCAGCAGTTACTCGACGGGACAGGGTGGTGAAAAACTGTTTTTT
j_gene: TRBJ2-3; v_gene: TRBV7-3; d_gene: TRBD2; abundance: NA; CDR3aa: CASSSKLGGGSDTQYF; CDR3nt: TGTGCCAGCAGCTCCAAACTCGGGGGAGGGTCGGATACGCAGTATTTT
j_gene: TRBJ2-7; v_gene: TRBV6-1; d_gene: NA; abundance: NA; CDR3aa: CASSEGRGAYEQYF; CDR3nt: TGTGCCAGCAGTGAAGGGAGGGGTGCCTACGAGCAGTACTTC
j_gene: TRBJ1-2; v_gene: TRBV11-2; d_gene: NA; abundance: NA; CDR3aa: CASSLRQLSNYGYTF; CDR3nt: TGTGCCAGCAGCTTAAGACAGCTTTCTAACTATGGCTACACCTTC
j_gene: TRBJ2-3; v_gene: TRBV28; d_gene: NA; abundance: NA; CDR3aa: CASMPEVRSTDTQYF; CDR3nt: TGTGCCAGCATGCCTGAGGTGAGGAGCACAGATACGCAGTATTTT
j_gene: TRBJ2-7; v_gene: TRBV28; d_gene: NA; abundance: once; CDR3aa: CASGTGLPSYEQYF; CDR3nt: TGTGCCAGCGGAACGGGACTCCCCTCCTACGAGCAGTACTTC
j_gene: TRBJ1-1; v_gene: TRBV4-1; d_gene: TRBD1; abundance: few; CDR3aa: CASSQTTDRDTEAFF; CDR3nt: TGCGCCAGCAGCCAGACCACGGACAGGGACACTGAAGCTTTCTTT
j_gene: TRBJ1-5; v_gene: TRBV1; d_gene: NA; abundance: NA; CDR3aa: CTSSQGSIGPGINQPQHF; CDR3nt: TGCACCAGCAGCCAAGGTTCCATCGGCCCCGGGATCAATCAGCCCCAGCATTTT
j_gene: TRBJ1-2; v_gene: TRBV7-9; d_gene: NA; abundance: few; CDR3aa: CASSQDGDGYTF; CDR3nt: TGTGCCAGCAGCCAAGACGGAGATGGCTACACCTTC
j_gene: TRBJ2-1; v_gene: TRBV29-1; d_gene: NA; abundance: NA; CDR3aa: CSVPRGSFEQFF; CDR3nt: TGCAGCGTTCCCCGGGGGTCCTTCGAGCAGTTCTTC
j_gene: TRBJ2-4; v_gene: TRBV2; d_gene: NA; abundance: NA; CDR3aa: CASSEMARAKNIQYF; CDR3nt: TGTGCCAGCAGTGAGATGGCGAGGGCCAAAAACATTCAGTACTTC
j_gene: TRBJ2-1; v_gene: TRBV5-1; d_gene: TRBD2; abundance: NA; CDR3aa: CASSTGLAGTTYNEQFF; CDR3nt: TGCGCCAGCAGCACCGGACTAGCGGGGACTACCTACAATGAGCAGTTCTTC
j_gene: TRBJ2-6; v_gene: TRBV25-1; d_gene: NA; abundance: NA; CDR3aa: CASSEYAGSGANVLTF; CDR3nt: TGTGCCAGCAGTGAATATGCGGGGTCTGGGGCCAACGTCCTGACTTTC
j_gene: TRBJ2-5; v_gene: TRBV14; d_gene: TRBD2; abundance: NA; CDR3aa: CASSQGLAQTQYF; CDR3nt: TGTGCCAGCAGCCAAGGACTAGCTCAGACCCAGTACTTC
j_gene: TRBJ2-3; v_gene: TRBV5-8; d_gene: NA; abundance: NA; CDR3aa: CASSITRASATDTQYF; CDR3nt: TGTGCCAGCAGCATCACCAGGGCTTCTGCCACAGATACGCAGTATTTT
j_gene: TRBJ2-7; v_gene: TRBV19; d_gene: TRBD2; abundance: NA; CDR3aa: CASSPSFPGLAGVGSSYEQYF; CDR3nt: TGTGCCAGTAGTCCGTCCTTTCCGGGACTAGCGGGAGTTGGGAGCTCCTACGAGCAGTACTTC
j_gene: TRBJ2-7; v_gene: TRBV13; d_gene: NA; abundance: NA; CDR3aa: CASSLQGTYSYEQYF; CDR3nt: TGTGCCAGCAGCCTACAGGGGACTTACTCCTACGAGCAGTACTTC
j_gene: TRBJ2-3; v_gene: TRBV9; d_gene: NA; abundance: NA; CDR3aa: CASSVGGAPSTDTQYF; CDR3nt: TGTGCCAGCAGCGTAGGGGGAGCTCCGAGCACAGATACGCAGTATTTT
j_gene: TRBJ1-2; v_gene: TRBV28; d_gene: TRBD1; abundance: NA; CDR3aa: CASSYGQVNYGYTF; CDR3nt: TGTGCCAGCAGTTACGGACAGGTGAACTATGGCTACACCTTC
j_gene: TRBJ1-4; v_gene: TRBV4-1; d_gene: NA; abundance: NA; CDR3aa: CASSPPPGTKTEKLFF; CDR3nt: TGCGCCAGCAGCCCACCTCCGGGGACAAAGACGGAAAAACTGTTTTTT
j_gene: TRBJ1-2; v_gene: TRBV7-9; d_gene: NA; abundance: NA; CDR3aa: CASSLAGAGPNYGYTF; CDR3nt: TGTGCCAGCAGCTTAGCGGGGGCAGGGCCTAACTATGGCTACACCTTC
j_gene: TRBJ1-1; v_gene: TRBV10-3; d_gene: NA; abundance: few; CDR3aa: CAISENLSEAFF; CDR3nt: TGTGCCATCAGTGAGAATCTGTCTGAAGCTTTCTTT
j_gene: TRBJ2-2; v_gene: TRBV15; d_gene: TRBD1; abundance: NA; CDR3aa: CATLRGLDTGELFF; CDR3nt: TGTGCCACCTTGAGGGGGCTTGACACCGGGGAGCTGTTTTTT
j_gene: TRBJ2-1; v_gene: TRBV6-4; d_gene: NA; abundance: NA; CDR3aa: CASSDGTSANNEQFF; CDR3nt: TGTGCCAGCAGTGACGGTACTAGTGCGAACAATGAGCAGTTCTTC
j_gene: TRBJ1-5; v_gene: TRBV6-1; d_gene: NA; abundance: NA; CDR3aa: CASSAFTGRAQPQHF; CDR3nt: TGTGCCAGCAGTGCCTTTACAGGGAGGGCTCAGCCCCAGCATTTT
j_gene: TRBJ1-5; v_gene: TRBV6-6; d_gene: NA; abundance: NA; CDR3aa: CASRSFLQPQHF; CDR3nt: TGTGCCAGCAGGTCTTTCCTTCAGCCCCAGCATTTT
j_gene: TRBJ2-1; v_gene: TRBV11-2; d_gene: NA; abundance: NA; CDR3aa: CASSLDQEDEQFF; CDR3nt: TGTGCCAGCAGCTTAGATCAAGAGGATGAGCAGTTCTTC
j_gene: TRBJ2-4; v_gene: TRBV4-1; d_gene: NA; abundance: NA; CDR3aa: CASSQGVAAKNIQYF; CDR3nt: TGCGCCAGCAGCCAAGGTGTAGCGGCCAAAAACATTCAGTACTTC
j_gene: TRBJ2-2; v_gene: TRBV5-1; d_gene: NA; abundance: NA; CDR3aa: CASSPLGGGDTGELFF; CDR3nt: TGCGCCAGCAGCCCCCTGGGGGGAGGAGACACCGGGGAGCTGTTTTTT
j_gene: TRBJ2-7; v_gene: TRBV27; d_gene: NA; abundance: NA; CDR3aa: CASSISGHSYEQYF; CDR3nt: TGTGCCAGCAGTATCTCCGGACACTCCTACGAGCAGTACTTC
j_gene: TRBJ2-7; v_gene: TRBV5-1; d_gene: TRBD2; abundance: NA; CDR3aa: CASSLAASGSYEQYF; CDR3nt: TGCGCCAGCAGCTTGGCAGCTAGCGGGTCCTACGAGCAGTACTTC
j_gene: TRBJ1-1; v_gene: TRBV5-4; d_gene: NA; abundance: NA; CDR3aa: CASSSFGQLYTEAFF; CDR3nt: TGTGCCAGCAGCAGCTTCGGACAACTTTACACTGAAGCTTTCTTT
j_gene: TRBJ2-1; v_gene: TRBV6-5; d_gene: TRBD2; abundance: once; CDR3aa: CASSYSELAGVRPFF; CDR3nt: TGTGCCAGCAGTTACTCGGAACTAGCGGGAGTAAGACCGTTCTTC
j_gene: TRBJ2-5; v_gene: TRBV19; d_gene: NA; abundance: NA; CDR3aa: CASSISGTWGETQYF; CDR3nt: TGTGCCAGTAGTATCTCAGGGACATGGGGGGAGACCCAGTACTTC
j_gene: TRBJ2-7; v_gene: TRBV25-1; d_gene: TRBD2; abundance: NA; CDR3aa: CASSDIAGGGYEQYF; CDR3nt: TGTGCCAGCAGTGATATAGCGGGAGGAGGATACGAGCAGTACTTC
j_gene: TRBJ1-1; v_gene: TRBV2; d_gene: NA; abundance: few; CDR3aa: CATTQDARGFGTEAFF; CDR3nt: TGTGCCACAACCCAGGACGCCAGGGGTTTTGGCACTGAAGCTTTCTTT
j_gene: TRBJ1-2; v_gene: TRBV29-1; d_gene: NA; abundance: once; CDR3aa: CSAGRRGGNYGYTF; CDR3nt: TGCAGCGCCGGACGGCGGGGGGGAAACTATGGCTACACCTTC
j_gene: TRBJ2-3; v_gene: TRBV18; d_gene: NA; abundance: NA; CDR3aa: CASSPPEADTQYF; CDR3nt: TGTGCCAGCTCACCCCCGGAGGCAGATACGCAGTATTTT
j_gene: TRBJ2-3; v_gene: TRBV5-1; d_gene: NA; abundance: NA; CDR3aa: CASSLLEGRAQYF; CDR3nt: TGCGCCAGCAGCTTGTTGGAGGGCCGAGCGCAGTATTTT
j_gene: TRBJ2-7; v_gene: TRBV7-8; d_gene: NA; abundance: NA; CDR3aa: CASSPRTVPYEQYF; CDR3nt: TGTGCCAGCAGCCCCCGGACAGTTCCCTACGAGCAGTACTTC
j_gene: TRBJ2-1; v_gene: TRBV9; d_gene: TRBD2; abundance: NA; CDR3aa: CASSVTSGPREAQFF; CDR3nt: TGTGCCAGCAGCGTAACTAGCGGGCCTAGGGAGGCGCAGTTCTTC
j_gene: TRBJ2-3; v_gene: TRBV28; d_gene: NA; abundance: NA; CDR3aa: CASSSVTDTQYF; CDR3nt: TGTGCCAGCAGTTCCGTCACAGATACGCAGTATTTT
j_gene: TRBJ2-5; v_gene: TRBV11-2; d_gene: TRBD1; abundance: NA; CDR3aa: CASSLGDRGQETQYF; CDR3nt: TGTGCCAGCAGCTTAGGAGACAGGGGGCAAGAGACCCAGTACTTC
j_gene: TRBJ2-7; v_gene: TRBV28; d_gene: TRBD1; abundance: NA; CDR3aa: CASSSYRGRFSYEQYF; CDR3nt: TGTGCCAGCAGTTCATACAGGGGCCGATTCTCCTACGAGCAGTACTTC
j_gene: TRBJ2-1; v_gene: TRBV11-2; d_gene: NA; abundance: NA; CDR3aa: CASSPRDNEQFF; CDR3nt: TGTGCCAGCAGCCCTCGGGACAATGAGCAGTTCTTC
j_gene: TRBJ2-1; v_gene: TRBV2; d_gene: TRBD2; abundance: NA; CDR3aa: CASSGLTSGKGEQFF; CDR3nt: TGTGCCAGCAGTGGATTGACTAGCGGGAAGGGTGAGCAGTTCTTC
j_gene: TRBJ2-3; v_gene: TRBV5-1; d_gene: TRBD2; abundance: NA; CDR3aa: CASRFTGGRTDTQYF; CDR3nt: TGCGCCAGCAGGTTTACGGGGGGTAGAACAGATACGCAGTATTTT
j_gene: TRBJ1-6; v_gene: TRBV9; d_gene: NA; abundance: NA; CDR3aa: CASSDVLDRDSPLHF; CDR3nt: TGTGCCAGCAGCGACGTTTTGGATCGGGATTCACCCCTCCACTTT
j_gene: TRBJ2-1; v_gene: TRBV19; d_gene: TRBD2; abundance: NA; CDR3aa: CASSGTSGRSYNEQFF; CDR3nt: TGTGCCAGTAGCGGGACTAGCGGGAGGTCCTACAATGAGCAGTTCTTC
j_gene: TRBJ2-7; v_gene: TRBV19; d_gene: TRBD1; abundance: NA; CDR3aa: CASSPWDSNYEQYF; CDR3nt: TGTGCCAGTAGTCCATGGGACAGCAACTACGAGCAGTACTTC